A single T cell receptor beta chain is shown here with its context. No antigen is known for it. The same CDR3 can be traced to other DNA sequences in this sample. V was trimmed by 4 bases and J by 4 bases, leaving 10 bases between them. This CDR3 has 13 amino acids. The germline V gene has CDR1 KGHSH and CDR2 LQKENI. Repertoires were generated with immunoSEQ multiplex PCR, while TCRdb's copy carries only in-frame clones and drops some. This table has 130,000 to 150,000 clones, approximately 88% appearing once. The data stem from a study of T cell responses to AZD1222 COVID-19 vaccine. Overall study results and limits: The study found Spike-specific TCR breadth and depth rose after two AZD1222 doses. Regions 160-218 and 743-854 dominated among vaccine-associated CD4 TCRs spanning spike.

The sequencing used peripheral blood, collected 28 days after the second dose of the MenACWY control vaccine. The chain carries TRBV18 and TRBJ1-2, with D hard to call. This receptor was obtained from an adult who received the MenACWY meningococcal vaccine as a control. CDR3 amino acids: CASSRSDTYGYTF. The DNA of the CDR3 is TGTGCCAGCTCACGCTCAGACACCTATGGCTACACCTTC.